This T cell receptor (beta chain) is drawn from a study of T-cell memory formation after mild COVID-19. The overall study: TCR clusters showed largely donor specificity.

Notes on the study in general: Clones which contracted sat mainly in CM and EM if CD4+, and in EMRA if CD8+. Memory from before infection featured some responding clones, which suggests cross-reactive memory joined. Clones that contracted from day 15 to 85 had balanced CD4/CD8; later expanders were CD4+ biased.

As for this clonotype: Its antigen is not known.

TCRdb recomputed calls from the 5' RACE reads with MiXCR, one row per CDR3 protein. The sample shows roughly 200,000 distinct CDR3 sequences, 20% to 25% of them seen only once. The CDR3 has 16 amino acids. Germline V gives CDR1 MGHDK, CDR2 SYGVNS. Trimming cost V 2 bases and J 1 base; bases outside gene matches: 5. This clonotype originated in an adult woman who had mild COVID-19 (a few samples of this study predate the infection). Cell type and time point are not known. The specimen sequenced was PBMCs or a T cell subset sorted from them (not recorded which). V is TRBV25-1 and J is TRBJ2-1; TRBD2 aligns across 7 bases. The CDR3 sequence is CASSESGGDSYNEQFF. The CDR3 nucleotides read TGTGCCAGCAGTGAAAGTGGGGGGGATTCCTACAATGAGCAGTTCTTC.